A single sample gave rise to the 23 T cell receptor beta chains below, sequenced in a study of OX40 agonist ivuxolimab in advanced cancers. Sequenced by immunoSEQ multiplex PCR; TCRdb stores in-frame clones only, minus some. Of 50,000 to 65,000 clones listed, 87% are singletons. Sequenced here: CD4+ or CD8+ T cells sorted from blood, sampled in a trial of the OX40 agonist ivuxolimab. Receptors were obtained from an adult with an advanced solid tumor such as melanoma, head and neck, liver or kidney cancer.

This chain uses TRBV30 with TRBJ2-7, with a possible D match to TRBD1 (6 bases). V was trimmed by 3 bases and J by 3 bases, leaving 9 bases between them. The CDR3 is 12 residues long. Germline CDR1 is GTSNPN and CDR2 is SVGIG (reference sequence). The CDR3 DNA sequence: TGTGCCTGGAGAGTGGACAGCTACGAGCAGTACTTC. It is translated as CAWRVDSYEQYF.

For the CDR3, the DNA is TGTGCCACGGAGGGCGCAGGGGCGTCGGATACGCAGTATTTT. It is translated as CATEGAGASDTQYF. The chain uses TRBV28 and TRBJ2-3; D may match TRBD1 or TRBD2 (6 bases each). The CDR3 runs 14 residues. V shed 10 bases and J shed 6 bases, with 20 bases lying between them. Germline CDR1 reads MDHEN; CDR2 reads SYDVKM. Variable domain in full (rest from reference TRBV28 and TRBJ2-3): DVKVTQSSRYLVKRTGEKVFLECVQDMDHENMFWYRQDPGLGLRLIYFSYDVKMKEKGDIPEGYSVSREKKERFSLILESASTNQTSMYLCATEGAGASDTQYFGPGTRLTVL.

This chain links TRBV5-1 with TRBJ2-5, with TRBD1 matching 9 bases. J gave up 5 bases and V 3 bases, and 8 bases lay outside the gene matches. CDR3 length equals 15 residues. Germline lookup yields CDR1 SGHRS and CDR2 YFSETQ. The CDR3 nucleotides are TGCGCCAGCAGCTCCGGACAGGGGTTGGGGGAGACCCAGTACTTC. Protein sequence: CASSSGQGLGETQYF.

This chain uses TRBV7-2 with TRBJ1-5; a weak D match, TRBD1 (6 bases). Trimming took 1 base from V and 6 from J, leaving 13 bases between them. CDR1 and CDR2 (germline): SGHTA, FQGNSA. The CDR3 totals 15 residues. The CDR3 sequence is CASSLDGGAGQPQHF. CDR3 bases: TGTGCCAGCAGCTTAGACGGGGGCGCAGGTCAGCCCCAGCATTTT.

The CDR3 nucleotides read TGTGCCAGCAGCTTAGGCCCCTTCAGCACAGATACGCAGTATTTT. Protein: CASSLGPFSTDTQYF. The chain joins TRBV11-3 to TRBJ2-3; D ambiguous. CDR1 is SGHNT, CDR2 YENEEA, per germline. There are 15 residues in the CDR3. The germline V and J ends were trimmed by 1 base and 0 bases, with 8 bases remaining between them. Using reference TRBV11-3 and TRBJ2-3 for the parts outside the CDR3, the full variable domain is EAGVVQSPRYKIIEKKQPVAFWCNPISGHNTLYWYLQNLGQGPELLIRYENEEAVDDSQLPKDRFSAERLKGVDSTLKIQPAELGDSAVYLCASSLGPFSTDTQYFGPGTRLTVL.

V is TRBV2 and J is TRBJ2-2; D gene unclear. The germline V gene has CDR1 SNHLY and CDR2 FYNNEI. The length of the CDR3 is 15 residues. Deletions cut 6 bases from V and 4 bases from J, with 15 bases between. The CDR3 spells CASSPSRLGTGELFF. CDR3 DNA sequence: TGTGCCAGCAGCCCAAGCCGACTCGGCACCGGGGAGCTGTTTTTT.

The J gene is TRBJ1-4, the V gene TRBV9; a weak D match, TRBD1 (5 bases). This CDR3 has 14 amino acids. Per the germline V gene, CDR1 is SGDLS and CDR2 is YYNGEE. V dropped 4 bases and J dropped 5 bases, with 12 bases sitting between them. CDR3 sequence: CASSPDRINEKLFF. CDR3 nucleotide sequence: TGTGCCAGCAGCCCCGACAGAATAAATGAAAAACTGTTTTTT.

V gene TRBV19 combines with J gene TRBJ2-1; 9 bases fit TRBD2. The germline CDR1 and CDR2 sequences are LNHDA and SQIVND (reference sequence). The junction had 6 bases not matched to a gene; V was cut back by 2 bases and J by 4 bases. The CDR3 has 16 residues. The CDR3 region is CASSISPSGMYNEQFF. Here the CDR3 DNA reads TGTGCCAGTAGTATATCCCCTAGCGGGATGTACAATGAGCAGTTCTTC. Full variable domain (missing parts from reference TRBV19 and TRBJ2-1): DGGITQSPKYLFRKEGQNVTLSCEQNLNHDAMYWYRQDPGQGLRLIYYSQIVNDFQKGDIAEGYSVSREKKESFPLTVTSAQKNPTAFYLCASSISPSGMYNEQFFGPGTRLTVL.

J is TRBJ1-5 and V is TRBV19; D perhaps matches TRBD1 (6 bases). Looked up from germline, CDR1 is LNHDA and CDR2 is SQIVND (reference sequence). The CDR3 length is 12 residues. The germline V and J ends were trimmed by 8 bases and 7 bases, with 12 bases remaining between them. The CDR3 DNA follows: TGTGCCAGTGCACAGGGCCGGCAGCCCCAGCATTTT. Translation gives CASAQGRQPQHF.

J is TRBJ2-7 and V is TRBV10-3; a possible D gene is TRBD2 (5 bases). The V gene's germline CDR1 is ENHRY and CDR2 SYGVKD. The CDR3 length is 14 residues. Trimming cost V 3 bases and J 5 bases, with 14 bases left between them. CDR3 coding DNA: TGTGCCATCAGTGATGCAGGAGGCGGCGACGAGCAGTACTTC. Protein sequence: CAISDAGGGDEQYF.

A note on this clone: Distinct nucleotide sequences in the sample also encode this CDR3. The gene calls are TRBV11-3 and TRBJ2-3; D is possibly TRBD2 (5 bases). Germline V gene data show CDR1 as SGHNT and CDR2 as YENEEA. V was cut by 1 base and J by 2 bases, with 10 bases left in between. The CDR3 is made up of 15 amino acids. CDR3 amino acids: CASSLGGAPTDTQYF. In nucleotides, the CDR3 is TGTGCCAGCAGCTTAGGGGGAGCACCCACAGATACGCAGTATTTT. Based on the CDR3 plus reference TRBV11-3 and TRBJ2-3, the full variable domain is EAGVVQSPRYKIIEKKQPVAFWCNPISGHNTLYWYLQNLGQGPELLIRYENEEAVDDSQLPKDRFSAERLKGVDSTLKIQPAELGDSAVYLCASSLGGAPTDTQYFGPGTRLTVL.

V gene TRBV11-1 combines with J gene TRBJ2-5, with D uncertain. Germline CDR1 and CDR2: SGHAT and FQDESV (reference sequence). Trimming stripped 5 bases from V and 5 bases from J, with 9 bases between. The CDR3 has 12 residues. The CDR3 region has the DNA TGTGCCAGCAGCGTAAGGATGGAGACCCAGTACTTC. Amino acids: CASSVRMETQYF. The full variable domain, completed using reference TRBV11-1 and TRBJ2-5, is EAEVAQSPRYKITEKSQAVAFWCDPISGHATLYWYRQILGQGPELLVQFQDESVVDDSQLPKDRFSAERLKGVDSTLKIQPAELGDSAMYLCASSVRMETQYFGPGTRLLVL.

V gene TRBV6-5 combines with J gene TRBJ2-6; D ambiguous. The CDR3 runs 16 residues. Germline V gene sequence: CDR1 MNHEY, CDR2 SVGAGI. Trimming left V 2 bases short and J 0 bases short, with 8 bases between. CDR3 in DNA: TGTGCCAGCAGTTACGACACGAGCTCTGGGGCCAACGTCCTGACTTTC. Translated, it gives CASSYDTSSGANVLTF.

The V and J genes are TRBV5-1 and TRBJ1-2; D gene uncertain. V was pared by 0 bases and J by 8 bases, with 14 bases between. Germline CDR1 SGHRS, CDR2 YFSETQ. The CDR3 sequence is 14 residues long. In DNA form, the CDR3 reads TGCGCCAGCAGCTTGGACACGTCGGGAGGCGGCTACACCTTC. It specifies CASSLDTSGGGYTF. The entire variable domain, with the rest obtained from reference TRBV5-1 and TRBJ1-2, is as follows: KAGVTQTPRYLIKTRGQQVTLSCSPISGHRSVSWYQQTPGQGLQFLFEYFSETQRNKGNFPGRFSGRQFSNSRSEMNVSTLELGDSALYLCASSLDTSGGGYTFGSGTRLTVV.

This chain uses TRBV4-2 with TRBJ1-2, with TRBD1 identical over 9 bases. Germline V gene lookup returns CDR1 LGHNA and CDR2 YNFKEQ. The CDR3 sequence is 15 residues long. V gave up 0 bases and J gave up 7 bases; unmatched junction bases: 6. The CDR3 DNA reads as TGTGCCAGCAGCCAAGATCCGGACAGGGGCCGTGGCTACACCTTC. Its translation is CASSQDPDRGRGYTF.

This clone was detected only a few times. This sequence joins TRBV9 and TRBJ2-7; tentative D call: TRBD1 (6 bases). Trimming stripped 4 bases from V and 6 bases from J, with 17 bases between. Germline loops: CDR1 SGDLS, CDR2 YYNGEE. The CDR3 is 14 residues long. The CDR3 sequence is CASSTRQEMSEQYF. The CDR3 nucleotides are TGTGCCAGCAGCACCCGACAGGAAATGAGCGAGCAGTACTTC.

J is TRBJ2-3 and V is TRBV14; D uncertain. The CDR3 contains 13 residues. The V end lost 5 bases, the J end lost 6 bases, and 12 bases lay between the germline ends. Germline V CDR1 and CDR2: SGHDN, FVKESK. The CDR3 DNA sequence: TGTGCCAGCAGCTTCTCTTTTGGGGATACGCAGTATTTT. This translates into CASSFSFGDTQYF. Full variable domain (rest looked up from reference TRBV14 and TRBJ2-3): EAGVTQFPSHSVIEKGQTVTLRCDPISGHDNLYWYRRVMGKEIKFLLHFVKESKQDESGMPNNRFLAERTGGTYSTLKVQPAELEDSGVYFCASSFSFGDTQYFGPGTRLTVL.

The chain recombines TRBV19 with TRBJ2-5, with D uncertain. The CDR3 contains 13 residues. The ends were cut back, 6 bases at V and 2 bases at J, with 10 bases in the middle. Germline CDR1 LNHDA, CDR2 SQIVND (reference sequence). The CDR3 nucleotides are TGTGCCAGTAGCCGACATTTTCAAGAGACCCAGTACTTC. Protein: CASSRHFQETQYF.

This clone was recorded once. This CDR3 reads CASSQRYLSDGELFF. The CDR3 DNA sequence: TGTGCCAGCAGCCAGAGGTATCTAAGTGACGGGGAGCTGTTTTTT. The rearrangement joins TRBV11-2 to TRBJ2-2; D is undetermined. The germline V gene has CDR1 SGHAT and CDR2 FQNNGV. Trimming left V 5 bases short and J 7 bases short, with 17 bases between. This CDR3 is built from 15 residues.

V and J are TRBV19 and TRBJ2-2, with D perhaps being TRBD1 or TRBD2 (6 bases each). V gave up 4 bases and J gave up 4 bases, with 19 bases separating them. The germline CDR1 and CDR2 sequences are LNHDA and SQIVND (reference sequence). The CDR3 runs to 17 residues. The CDR3 sequence: CASSTPGRGGGTGELFF. CDR3 DNA: TGTGCCAGTAGTACCCCGGGCAGGGGAGGTGGCACCGGGGAGCTGTTTTTT. Variable domain in full (rest from reference TRBV19 and TRBJ2-2): DGGITQSPKYLFRKEGQNVTLSCEQNLNHDAMYWYRQDPGQGLRLIYYSQIVNDFQKGDIAEGYSVSREKKESFPLTVTSAQKNPTAFYLCASSTPGRGGGTGELFFGEGSRLTVL.

This clone was seen more than once but under ten times. The chain links TRBV4-1 to TRBJ1-3; 7 bases line up with TRBD1. The CDR3 is made up of 15 amino acids. J was trimmed by 8 bases and V by 0 bases; bases with no gene match: 7. From germline, CDR1 is MGHRA and CDR2 YSYEKL. For the CDR3, the DNA is TGCGCCAGCAGCCAAGAGAGGACAGGACGAGACACCATATATTTT. Translating it yields CASSQERTGRDTIYF.

The rearrangement joins TRBV7-2 to TRBJ2-5; D call uncertain. V dropped 1 base and J dropped 4 bases, with 13 bases sitting between them. Per the germline V gene, CDR1 is SGHTA and CDR2 is FQGNSA. This CDR3 contains 15 residues. The CDR3 here is CASSLDGRWGETQYF. DNA of the CDR3: TGTGCCAGCAGCTTAGATGGCAGGTGGGGAGAGACCCAGTACTTC.

This clone is labeled as medium-sized (0.01 to 0.1%). The V call is TRBV10-3, the J call TRBJ1-2, with D uncertain. V was clipped by 6 bases and J by 3 bases, with 11 bases between them. The germline CDR1 and CDR2 sequences are ENHRY and SYGVKD. This CDR3 is 13 amino acids long. The DNA of the CDR3 is TGTGCCATCAGCCAAGGAGGTGACTATGGCTACACCTTC. It translates to CAISQGGDYGYTF.